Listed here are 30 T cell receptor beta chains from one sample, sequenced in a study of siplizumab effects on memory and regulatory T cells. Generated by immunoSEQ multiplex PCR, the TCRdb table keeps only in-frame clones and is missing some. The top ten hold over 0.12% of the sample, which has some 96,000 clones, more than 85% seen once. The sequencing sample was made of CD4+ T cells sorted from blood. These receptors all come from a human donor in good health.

CDR3 residues: CASSAGTGQEQYF. For the CDR3, the DNA is TGCGCCAGCAGCGCCGGGACAGGGCAAGAGCAGTACTTC. The chain links TRBV5-1 to TRBJ2-7; 9 bases align to TRBD1. The length of the CDR3 is 13 residues. Germline V CDR1 and CDR2: SGHRS, YFSETQ. After removal of 4 bases from V and 7 bases from J, the junction contained 6 bases not matched to a gene.

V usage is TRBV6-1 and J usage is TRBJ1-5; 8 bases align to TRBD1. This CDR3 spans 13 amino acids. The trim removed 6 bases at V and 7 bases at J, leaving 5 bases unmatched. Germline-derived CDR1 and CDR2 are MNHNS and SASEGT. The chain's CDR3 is CASSRQGNQPQHF. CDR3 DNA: TGTGCCAGCAGCAGACAGGGGAACCAGCCCCAGCATTTT.

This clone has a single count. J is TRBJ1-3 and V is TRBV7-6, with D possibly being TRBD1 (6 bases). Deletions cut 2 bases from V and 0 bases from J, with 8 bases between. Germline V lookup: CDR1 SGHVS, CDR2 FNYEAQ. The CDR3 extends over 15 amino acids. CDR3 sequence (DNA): TGTGCCAGCAGCTTACAGGGGAGCTCTGGAAACACCATATATTTT. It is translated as CASSLQGSSGNTIYF. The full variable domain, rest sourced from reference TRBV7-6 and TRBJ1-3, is GAGVSQSPRYKVTKRGQDVALRCDPISGHVSLYWYRQALGQGPEFLTYFNYEAQQDKSGLPNDRFSAERPEGSISTLTIQRTEQRDSAMYRCASSLQGSSGNTIYFGEGSWLTVV.

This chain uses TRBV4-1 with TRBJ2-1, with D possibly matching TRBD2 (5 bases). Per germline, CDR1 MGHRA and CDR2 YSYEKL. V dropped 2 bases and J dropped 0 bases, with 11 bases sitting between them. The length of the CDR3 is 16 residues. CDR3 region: CASSQPGKGSYNEQFF. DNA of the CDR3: TGCGCCAGCAGCCAACCCGGGAAAGGCTCCTACAATGAGCAGTTCTTC.

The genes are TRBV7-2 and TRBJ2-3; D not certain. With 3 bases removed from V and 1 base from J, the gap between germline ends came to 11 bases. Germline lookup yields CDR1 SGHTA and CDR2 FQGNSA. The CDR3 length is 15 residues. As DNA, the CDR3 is TGTGCCAGCAGCTTTGCGGTAGGCCGCACAGATACGCAGTATTTT. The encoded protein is CASSFAVGRTDTQYF.

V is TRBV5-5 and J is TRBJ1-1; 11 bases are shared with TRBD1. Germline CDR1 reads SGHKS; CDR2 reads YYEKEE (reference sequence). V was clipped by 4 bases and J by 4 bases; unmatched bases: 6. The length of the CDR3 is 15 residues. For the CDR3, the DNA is TGTGCCAGCAGCCCCGCAGGGACAGGGGGCACTGAAGCTTTCTTT. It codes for CASSPAGTGGTEAFF.

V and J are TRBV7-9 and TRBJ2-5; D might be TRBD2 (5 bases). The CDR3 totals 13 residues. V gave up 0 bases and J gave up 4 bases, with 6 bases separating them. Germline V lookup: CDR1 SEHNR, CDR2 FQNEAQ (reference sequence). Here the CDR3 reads CASSLAAGETQYF. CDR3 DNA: TGTGCCAGCAGCTTAGCGGCGGGAGAGACCCAGTACTTC. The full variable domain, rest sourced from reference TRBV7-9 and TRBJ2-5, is DTGVSQNPRHKITKRGQNVTFRCDPISEHNRLYWYRQTLGQGPEFLTYFQNEAQLEKSRLLSDRFSAERPKGSFSTLEIQRTEQGDSAMYLCASSLAAGETQYFGPGTRLLVL.

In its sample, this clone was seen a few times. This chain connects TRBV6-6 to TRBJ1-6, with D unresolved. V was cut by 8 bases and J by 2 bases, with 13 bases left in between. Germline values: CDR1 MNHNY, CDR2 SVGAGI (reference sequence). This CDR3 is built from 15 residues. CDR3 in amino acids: CASSATTAYNSPLHF. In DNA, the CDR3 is TGTGCCAGCTCCGCCACTACAGCCTATAATTCACCCCTCCACTTT.

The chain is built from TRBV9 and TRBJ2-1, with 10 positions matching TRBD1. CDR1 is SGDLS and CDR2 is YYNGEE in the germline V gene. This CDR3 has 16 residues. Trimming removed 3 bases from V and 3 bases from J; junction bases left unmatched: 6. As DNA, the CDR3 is TGTGCCAGCAGCGGGATAGGACAGGGGGGCTACAATGAGCAGTTCTTC. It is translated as CASSGIGQGGYNEQFF.

In DNA, the CDR3 is TGCGCCAGCAGCTTGATTCTCGCAGGGGATGATGGCTACACCTTC. This encodes CASSLILAGDDGYTF. The rearrangement joins TRBV5-1 to TRBJ1-2; a weak D match, TRBD1 (6 bases). Germline V gives CDR1 SGHRS, CDR2 YFSETQ. There are 15 residues in the CDR3. V lost 1 base and J 6 bases, leaving 16 bases between the germline ends.

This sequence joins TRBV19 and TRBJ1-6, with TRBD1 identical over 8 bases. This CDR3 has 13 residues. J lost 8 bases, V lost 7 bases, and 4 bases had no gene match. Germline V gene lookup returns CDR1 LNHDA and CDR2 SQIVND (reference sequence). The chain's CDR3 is CASTDRVYSPLHF. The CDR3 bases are TGTGCCAGTACGGACAGGGTTTATTCACCCCTCCACTTT.

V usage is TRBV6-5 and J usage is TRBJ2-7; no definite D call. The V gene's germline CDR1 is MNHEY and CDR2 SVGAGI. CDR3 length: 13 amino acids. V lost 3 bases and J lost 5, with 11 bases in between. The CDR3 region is CASSYPRSHEQYF. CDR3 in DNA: TGTGCCAGCAGTTATCCCCGATCCCACGAGCAGTACTTC.

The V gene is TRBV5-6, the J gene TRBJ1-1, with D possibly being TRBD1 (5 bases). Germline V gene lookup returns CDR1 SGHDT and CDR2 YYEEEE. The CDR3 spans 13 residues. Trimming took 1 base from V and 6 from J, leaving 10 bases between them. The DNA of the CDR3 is TGTGCCAGCAGCTTGTACAGGTCCCCTGAAGCTTTCTTT. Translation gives CASSLYRSPEAFF.

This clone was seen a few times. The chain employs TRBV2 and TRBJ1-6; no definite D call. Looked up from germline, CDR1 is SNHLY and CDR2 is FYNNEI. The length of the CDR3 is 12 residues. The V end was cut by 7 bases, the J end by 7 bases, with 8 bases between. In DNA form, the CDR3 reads TGTGCCAGCATCCGGGAAAATTCACCCCTCCACTTT. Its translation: CASIRENSPLHF.

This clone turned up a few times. CDR3: CASSLDQGHTEAFF. The CDR3 nucleotides read TGTGCCAGCAGCTTGGACCAGGGCCACACTGAAGCTTTCTTT. This rearrangement joins TRBV5-4 to TRBJ1-1; D might be TRBD1 (5 bases). Germline V CDR1 and CDR2: SGHNT, YYREEE (reference sequence). V dropped 0 bases and J dropped 3 bases, with 9 bases sitting between them. This CDR3 spans 14 amino acids.

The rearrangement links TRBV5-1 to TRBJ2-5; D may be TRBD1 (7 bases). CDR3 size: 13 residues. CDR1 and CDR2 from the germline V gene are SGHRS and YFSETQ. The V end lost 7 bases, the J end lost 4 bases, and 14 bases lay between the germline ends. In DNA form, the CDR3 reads TGCGCCAGCCAGCAGGGGGGCGGAGAGACCCAGTACTTC. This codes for CASQQGGGETQYF.

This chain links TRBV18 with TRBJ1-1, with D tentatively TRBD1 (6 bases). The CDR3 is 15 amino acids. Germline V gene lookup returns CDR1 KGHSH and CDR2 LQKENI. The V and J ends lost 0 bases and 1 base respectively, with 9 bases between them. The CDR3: CASSPPARGNTEAFF. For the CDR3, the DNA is TGTGCCAGCTCACCACCGGCCAGGGGGAACACTGAAGCTTTCTTT.

The CDR3 sequence: CASTVTGGGNTIYF. The CDR3, as DNA: TGTGCCAGTACAGTGACAGGGGGCGGAAACACCATATATTTT. This sequence joins TRBV19 and TRBJ1-3, with 10 bases aligning to TRBD1. Germline values: CDR1 LNHDA, CDR2 SQIVND (reference sequence). Trimming at V came to 7 bases and at J to 4 bases, leaving 4 bases not matched to a gene. The length of the CDR3 is 14 residues.

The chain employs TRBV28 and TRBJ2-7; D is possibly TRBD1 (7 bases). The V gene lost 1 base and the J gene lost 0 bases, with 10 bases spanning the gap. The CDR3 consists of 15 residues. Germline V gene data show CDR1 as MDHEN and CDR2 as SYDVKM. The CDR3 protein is CASSLSQGGSYEQYF. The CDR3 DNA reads TGTGCCAGCAGTTTATCCCAGGGGGGCTCCTACGAGCAGTACTTC.

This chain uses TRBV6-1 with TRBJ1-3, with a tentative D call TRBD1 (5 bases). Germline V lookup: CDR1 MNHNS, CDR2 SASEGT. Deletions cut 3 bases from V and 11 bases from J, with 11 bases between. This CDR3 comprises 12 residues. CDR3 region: CASSDLTASIYF. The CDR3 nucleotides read TGTGCCAGCAGTGATTTGACAGCTTCCATATATTTT.

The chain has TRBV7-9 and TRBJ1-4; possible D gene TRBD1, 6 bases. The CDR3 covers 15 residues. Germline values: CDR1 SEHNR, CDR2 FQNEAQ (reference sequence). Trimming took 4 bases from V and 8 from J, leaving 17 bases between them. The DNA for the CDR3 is TGTGCCAGCAGCTCATTCAGGGGCCTGGGGGAAAAACTGTTTTTT. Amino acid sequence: CASSSFRGLGEKLFF.

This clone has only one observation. The CDR3 loop is CSVEEGPPSSGANVLTF. Here the CDR3 DNA reads TGCAGCGTTGAAGAGGGACCGCCCAGCTCTGGGGCCAACGTCCTGACTTTC. The chain recombines TRBV29-1 with TRBJ2-6; D is tentatively TRBD1 or TRBD2 (5 bases each). There are 17 residues in the CDR3. In germline, CDR1 is SQVTM, CDR2 ANQGSEA. The V end lost 0 bases, the J end lost 0 bases, and 12 bases lay between the germline ends.

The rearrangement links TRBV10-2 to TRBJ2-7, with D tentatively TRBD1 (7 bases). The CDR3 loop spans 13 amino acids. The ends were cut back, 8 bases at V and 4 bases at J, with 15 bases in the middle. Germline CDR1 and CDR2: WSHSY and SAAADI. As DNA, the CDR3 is TGCGCCAGCGCCCTCCAGGGGGGTTACGAGCAGTACTTC. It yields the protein CASALQGGYEQYF.

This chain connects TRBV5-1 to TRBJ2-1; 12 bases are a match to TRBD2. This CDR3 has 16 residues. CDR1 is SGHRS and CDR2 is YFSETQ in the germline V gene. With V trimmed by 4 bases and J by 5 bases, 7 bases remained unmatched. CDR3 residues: CASSLPGTSGHNEQFF. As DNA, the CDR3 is TGCGCCAGCAGCCTACCCGGGACTAGCGGGCACAATGAGCAGTTCTTC.

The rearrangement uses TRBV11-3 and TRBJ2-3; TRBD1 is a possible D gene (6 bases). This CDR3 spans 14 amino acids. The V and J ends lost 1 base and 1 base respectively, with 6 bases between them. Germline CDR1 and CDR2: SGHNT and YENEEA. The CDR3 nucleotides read TGTGCCAGCAGCTTAGGACAGGGCACAGATACGCAGTATTTT. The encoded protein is CASSLGQGTDTQYF.

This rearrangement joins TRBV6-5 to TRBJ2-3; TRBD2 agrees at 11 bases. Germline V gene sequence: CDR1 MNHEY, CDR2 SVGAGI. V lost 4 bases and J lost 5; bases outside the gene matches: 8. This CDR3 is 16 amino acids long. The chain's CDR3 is CASSSTSGGQVDTQYF. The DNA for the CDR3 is TGTGCCAGCAGTTCCACTAGCGGGGGTCAGGTAGATACGCAGTATTTT.

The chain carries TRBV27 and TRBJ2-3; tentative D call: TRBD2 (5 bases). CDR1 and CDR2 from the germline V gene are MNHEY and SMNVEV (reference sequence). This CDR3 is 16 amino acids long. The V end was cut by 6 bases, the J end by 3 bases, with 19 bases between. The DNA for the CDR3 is TGTGCCAGCAGCCGCCCGCTCGGGGATCGGACAGATACGCAGTATTTT. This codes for CASSRPLGDRTDTQYF.

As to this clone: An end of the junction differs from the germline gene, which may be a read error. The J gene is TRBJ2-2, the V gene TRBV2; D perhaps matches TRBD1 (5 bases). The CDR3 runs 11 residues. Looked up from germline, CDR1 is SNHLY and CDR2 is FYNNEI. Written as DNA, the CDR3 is TGTGCCGGCAGCAGGGCCGGGGAGCTGTTTTTT. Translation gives CAGSRAGELFF.

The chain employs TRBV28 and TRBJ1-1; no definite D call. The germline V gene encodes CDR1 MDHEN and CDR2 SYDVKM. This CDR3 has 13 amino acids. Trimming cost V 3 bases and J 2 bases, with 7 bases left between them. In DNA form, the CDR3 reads TGTGCCAGCAGTTTTACACGTAACACTGAAGCTTTCTTT. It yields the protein CASSFTRNTEAFF.

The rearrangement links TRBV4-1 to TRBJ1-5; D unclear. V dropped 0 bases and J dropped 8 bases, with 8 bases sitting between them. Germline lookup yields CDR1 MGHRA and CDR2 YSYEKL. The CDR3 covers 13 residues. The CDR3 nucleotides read TGCGCCAGCAGCCAAGAGTGGTCGAAGCCCCAGCATTTT. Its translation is CASSQEWSKPQHF.